Shown below are 24 T cell receptor beta chains from a single sample sequenced in a study of siplizumab effects on memory and regulatory T cells. The table came from immunoSEQ multiplex PCR; TCRdb's copy has only in-frame clones and leaves some out. The sample lists 99,000 or so clones, about 94% occurring once. Sequencing was carried out using non-Treg CD4+ T cells sorted from blood. The receptors were sampled from a human donor in good health.

J is TRBJ2-1 and V is TRBV10-3, with D tentatively TRBD2 (5 bases). Per germline, CDR1 ENHRY and CDR2 SYGVKD. V was trimmed by 3 bases and J by 13 bases, leaving 19 bases between them. The CDR3 sequence is 14 residues long. The CDR3 DNA follows: TGTGCCATCAGTGAACTTGAGGGTCCAAAAGCCCAGTTCTTC. Its protein product is CAISELEGPKAQFF.

The chain has TRBV27 and TRBJ2-2; D perhaps matches TRBD1 (6 bases). Germline-derived CDR1 and CDR2 are MNHEY and SMNVEV (reference sequence). V gave up 4 bases and J gave up 3 bases, with 15 bases separating them. The CDR3 runs to 16 residues. The DNA of the CDR3 is TGTGCCAGCAGTTCATCACGGACAGCTTACACCGGGGAGCTGTTTTTT. As protein: CASSSSRTAYTGELFF.

The V gene is TRBV30, the J gene TRBJ1-3; weak D call: TRBD1 (6 bases). The V end lost 2 bases, the J end lost 4 bases, and 15 bases lay between the germline ends. Germline V gene lookup returns CDR1 GTSNPN and CDR2 SVGIG (reference sequence). The CDR3 sequence is 15 residues long. The CDR3 protein is CAWSPTGNFGNTIYF. The CDR3 region has the DNA TGTGCCTGGAGTCCGACAGGAAACTTCGGAAACACCATATATTTT.

This chain links TRBV25-1 with TRBJ2-3, with 10 bases identical to TRBD1. Germline V lookup: CDR1 MGHDK, CDR2 SYGVNS. This CDR3 spans 14 amino acids. J was trimmed by 3 bases and V by 8 bases; bases with no gene match: 5. The CDR3 reads CASSDRGKTDTQYF. In DNA, the CDR3 is TGTGCCAGCTCGGACAGGGGGAAAACAGATACGCAGTATTTT.

V is TRBV2 and J is TRBJ1-3; 7 bases fit TRBD1. This CDR3 has 20 amino acids. The V and J ends lost 6 bases and 0 bases, in that order; junction bases with no gene match: 20. Germline loops: CDR1 SNHLY, CDR2 FYNNEI. CDR3 protein: CASRVVKEKRQGYSGNTIYF. Here the CDR3 DNA reads TGTGCCAGCAGAGTAGTGAAAGAAAAACGACAGGGATACTCTGGAAACACCATATATTTT.

The V call is TRBV5-1, the J call TRBJ1-1; possibly TRBD1 for D (5 bases). The CDR3 sequence is 14 residues long. Trimming pared 0 bases from V and 5 bases from J, leaving 11 bases between. Germline lookup yields CDR1 SGHRS and CDR2 YFSETQ. The CDR3 bases are TGCGCCAGCAGCTTGGTGGGGGACGGAACTGAAGCTTTCTTT. Its protein is CASSLVGDGTEAFF. Using reference TRBV5-1 and TRBJ1-1 for the parts outside the CDR3, the full variable domain is KAGVTQTPRYLIKTRGQQVTLSCSPISGHRSVSWYQQTPGQGLQFLFEYFSETQRNKGNFPGRFSGRQFSNSRSEMNVSTLELGDSALYLCASSLVGDGTEAFFGQGTRLTVV.

The rearrangement links TRBV13 to TRBJ2-1, with D maybe TRBD2 (6 bases). CDR3 size: 18 residues. V was pared by 7 bases and J by 4 bases, with 26 bases between. Germline V gene lookup returns CDR1 PRHDT and CDR2 FYEKMQ (reference sequence). The CDR3 here is CASTNSMGEDQSYNEQFF. The CDR3 nucleotides are TGTGCCAGCACCAATAGTATGGGGGAGGATCAATCTTACAATGAGCAGTTCTTC.

The chain is built from TRBV10-2 and TRBJ2-7; possible D gene TRBD2, 5 bases. V was pared by 2 bases and J by 3 bases, with 17 bases between. CDR3 length: 16 amino acids. CDR1 and CDR2 (germline): WSHSY, SAAADI. The DNA for the CDR3 is TGCGCCAGCAGTGAGCCCCGGTCCACGGGGAGCTACGAGCAGTACTTC. Translating gives CASSEPRSTGSYEQYF.

This clone was seen only once. The chain couples TRBV5-1 to TRBJ2-7, with 7 bases fitting TRBD2. The CDR3 loop spans 15 amino acids. Unmatched junction bases numbered 6, after V lost 0 bases and J lost 3 bases. Per the germline V gene, CDR1 is SGHRS and CDR2 is YFSETQ. The CDR3 protein is CASSLDPGTIYEQYF. CDR3 sequence (DNA): TGCGCCAGCAGCTTGGACCCCGGGACTATCTACGAGCAGTACTTC.

The J gene is TRBJ2-7, the V gene TRBV19; D possibly corresponds to TRBD2 (6 bases). The CDR3 runs 13 residues. Trimming left V 6 bases short and J 3 bases short, with 12 bases between. CDR1 is LNHDA and CDR2 is SQIVND in the germline V gene (reference sequence). CDR3 loop: CASSPGLRYEQYF. The CDR3 nucleotides are TGTGCCAGTAGCCCGGGACTTCGCTACGAGCAGTACTTC.

V and J are TRBV7-3 and TRBJ2-1; 9 nucleotides line up with TRBD2. CDR3 length equals 16 residues. V lost 6 bases and J lost 0; bases outside the gene matches: 6. CDR1 and CDR2 from the germline V gene are SGHTA and FQGTGA. The CDR3 loop is CASSKASGTSYNEQFF. CDR3 sequence (DNA): TGTGCCAGCAGTAAAGCTAGCGGGACCTCCTACAATGAGCAGTTCTTC. The whole variable domain, filled in from reference TRBV7-3 and TRBJ2-1, reads GAGVSQTPSNKVTEKGKYVELRCDPISGHTALYWYRQSLGQGPEFLIYFQGTGAADDSGLPNDRFFAVRPEGSVSTLKIQRTERGDSAVYLCASSKASGTSYNEQFFGPGTRLTVL.

V is TRBV28 and J is TRBJ2-5, with D perhaps matching TRBD1 (8 bases). The CDR3 has 17 amino acids. Germline assignment: CDR1 MDHEN and CDR2 SYDVKM. The V and J ends lost 3 bases and 3 bases respectively, with 20 bases between them. CDR3 DNA sequence: TGTGCCAGCAGTTTTGGTACAGGGGGGGTATTCGAAGAGACCCAGTACTTC. Translation gives CASSFGTGGVFEETQYF.

The chain employs TRBV28 and TRBJ2-7; TRBD2 might be the D (7 bases). Germline V CDR1 and CDR2: MDHEN, SYDVKM. The CDR3 runs to 16 residues. The ends were cut back, 7 bases at V and 0 bases at J, with 19 bases in the middle. This chain's CDR3 is CASTIGGAPSSYEQYF. In nucleotides, the CDR3 is TGTGCCAGCACCATAGGGGGGGCCCCAAGCTCCTACGAGCAGTACTTC.

The chain combines TRBV5-5 with TRBJ1-1; no definite D call. CDR3 size: 13 residues. Germline V gene lookup returns CDR1 SGHKS and CDR2 YYEKEE (reference sequence). The germline V and J ends were trimmed by 3 bases and 1 base, with 7 bases remaining between them. In nucleotides, the CDR3 is TGTGCCAGCAGCTCGGACCCGAACACTGAAGCTTTCTTT. Amino acid sequence: CASSSDPNTEAFF.

The chain uses TRBV5-5 and TRBJ2-1, with D perhaps matching TRBD1 or TRBD2 (5 bases each). The V end was cut by 0 bases, the J end by 5 bases, with 12 bases between. The CDR3 spans 15 residues. Germline CDR1 reads SGHKS; CDR2 reads YYEKEE (reference sequence). Here the CDR3 DNA reads TGTGCCAGCAGCTTGGTAGGGGACCGCGACAATGAGCAGTTCTTC. Translating it yields CASSLVGDRDNEQFF.

The rearrangement uses TRBV28 and TRBJ1-2; unclear D gene. The CDR3 covers 15 residues. Trimming stripped 3 bases from V and 1 base from J, with 12 bases between. CDR1 is MDHEN and CDR2 is SYDVKM in the germline V gene. CDR3 amino acids: CASSFRSPINYGYTF. The CDR3 DNA sequence: TGTGCCAGCAGTTTCAGGTCCCCCATTAACTATGGCTACACCTTC.

The chain carries TRBV5-6 and TRBJ1-2; TRBD1 agrees at 10 bases. CDR3 length: 17 residues. CDR1 is SGHDT, CDR2 YYEEEE, per germline. Trimming removed 2 bases from V and 8 bases from J; junction bases left unmatched: 15. CDR3 sequence (DNA): TGTGCCAGCAGCTTCCGCACCGGGGGACAGGGGAAGAGGGGCTACACCTTC. It specifies CASSFRTGGQGKRGYTF.

The CDR3 bases are TGCAGTGCTTCAGCCAACTACGAGCAGTACTTC. The encoded protein is CSASANYEQYF. The rearrangement joins TRBV20-1 to TRBJ2-7; D gene uncertain. The CDR3 is 11 residues long. The V gene's germline CDR1 is DFQATT and CDR2 SNEGSKA (reference sequence). With 5 bases removed from V and 3 bases from J, the gap between germline ends came to 8 bases.

The chain uses TRBV5-4 and TRBJ1-1, with 7 bases matching TRBD1. The CDR3 has 16 residues. CDR1 and CDR2 from the germline V gene are SGHNT and YYREEE (reference sequence). The junction had 8 bases not matched to a gene; V was cut back by 2 bases and J by 1 base. The CDR3 nucleotides read TGTGCCAGCAGCTTTAACAGGGGTTCCCAGAACACTGAAGCTTTCTTT. Its translation: CASSFNRGSQNTEAFF.

The chain is built from TRBV5-6 and TRBJ2-4, with 8 bases that match TRBD1. Looked up from germline, CDR1 is SGHDT and CDR2 is YYEEEE. V trimming: 0 bases; J trimming: 9 bases; junction bases outside the gene matches: 8. CDR3 size: 15 residues. The CDR3 bases are TGTGCCAGCAGCTTGGCCCTCAGGGGGCGACGCATTCAGTACTTC. This gives the protein CASSLALRGRRIQYF.

The chain couples TRBV2 to TRBJ2-5, with D possibly matching TRBD1 (6 bases). The CDR3 runs to 15 residues. V dropped 8 bases and J dropped 5 bases, with 21 bases sitting between them. Per the germline V gene, CDR1 is SNHLY and CDR2 is FYNNEI. The CDR3 loop reads CASGRDGRGLETQYF. CDR3 nucleotide sequence: TGTGCCAGCGGAAGAGATGGCAGGGGATTGGAGACCCAGTACTTC.

The V gene is TRBV7-3, the J gene TRBJ2-7, with TRBD1 matching 7 bases. The CDR3 is 15 amino acids. V gave up 5 bases and J gave up 2 bases; unmatched junction bases: 9. Germline lookup yields CDR1 SGHTA and CDR2 FQGTGA. CDR3 amino acids: CASSPAQGPTYEQYF. The DNA for the CDR3 is TGTGCCAGCAGCCCGGCACAGGGGCCGACCTACGAGCAGTACTTC.

The rearrangement links TRBV28 to TRBJ1-6; D is ambiguous. This CDR3 region has 12 residues. The germline gives CDR1 MDHEN, CDR2 SYDVKM. V gave up 5 bases and J gave up 8 bases, with 7 bases separating them. The DNA of the CDR3 is TGTGCCAGCAGTCCGACTGATTCACCCCTCCACTTT. Its protein product is CASSPTDSPLHF. The full variable domain, its missing parts supplied by reference TRBV28 and TRBJ1-6, is DVKVTQSSRYLVKRTGEKVFLECVQDMDHENMFWYRQDPGLGLRLIYFSYDVKMKEKGDIPEGYSVSREKKERFSLILESASTNQTSMYLCASSPTDSPLHFGNGTRLTVT.

This rearrangement joins TRBV6-5 to TRBJ2-2; 11 bases are a match to TRBD2. V was clipped by 5 bases and J by 7 bases; unmatched bases: 6. This CDR3 region has 15 residues. Per germline, CDR1 MNHEY and CDR2 SVGAGI. Here the CDR3 DNA reads TGTGCCAGCAGTCCTAGCGGGAGGACGGGCGGGGAGCTGTTTTTT. The encoded protein is CASSPSGRTGGELFF.